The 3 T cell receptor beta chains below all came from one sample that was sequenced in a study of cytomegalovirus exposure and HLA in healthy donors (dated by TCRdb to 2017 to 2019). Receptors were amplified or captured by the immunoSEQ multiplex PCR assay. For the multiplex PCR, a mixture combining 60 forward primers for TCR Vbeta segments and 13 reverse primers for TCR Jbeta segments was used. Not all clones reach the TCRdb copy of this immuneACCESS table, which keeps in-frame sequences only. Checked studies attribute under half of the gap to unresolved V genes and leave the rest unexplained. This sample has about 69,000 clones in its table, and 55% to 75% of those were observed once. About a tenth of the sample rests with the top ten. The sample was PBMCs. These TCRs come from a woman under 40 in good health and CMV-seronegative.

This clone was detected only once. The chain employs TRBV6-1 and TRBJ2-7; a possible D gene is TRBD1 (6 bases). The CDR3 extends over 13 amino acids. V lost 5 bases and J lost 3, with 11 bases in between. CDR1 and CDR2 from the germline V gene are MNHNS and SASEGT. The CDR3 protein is CASSSGQLYEQYF. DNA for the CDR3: TGTGCCAGCAGTTCCGGACAGCTCTACGAGCAGTACTTC.

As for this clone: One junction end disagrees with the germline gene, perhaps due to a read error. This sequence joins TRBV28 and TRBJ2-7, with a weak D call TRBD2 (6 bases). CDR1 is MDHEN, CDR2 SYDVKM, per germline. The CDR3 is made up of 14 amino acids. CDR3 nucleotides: TGTGTCAGCAGTTGGGGGACTCCAGGATACGAGCAGTACTTC. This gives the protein CVSSWGTPGYEQYF.

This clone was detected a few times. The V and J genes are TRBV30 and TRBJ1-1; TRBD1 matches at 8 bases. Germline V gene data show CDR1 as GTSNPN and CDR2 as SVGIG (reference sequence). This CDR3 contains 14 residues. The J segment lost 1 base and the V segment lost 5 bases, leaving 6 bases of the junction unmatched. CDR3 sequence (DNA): TGTGCCTGGGACGGACAGGGAGGGAACACTGAAGCTTTCTTT. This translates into CAWDGQGGNTEAFF.